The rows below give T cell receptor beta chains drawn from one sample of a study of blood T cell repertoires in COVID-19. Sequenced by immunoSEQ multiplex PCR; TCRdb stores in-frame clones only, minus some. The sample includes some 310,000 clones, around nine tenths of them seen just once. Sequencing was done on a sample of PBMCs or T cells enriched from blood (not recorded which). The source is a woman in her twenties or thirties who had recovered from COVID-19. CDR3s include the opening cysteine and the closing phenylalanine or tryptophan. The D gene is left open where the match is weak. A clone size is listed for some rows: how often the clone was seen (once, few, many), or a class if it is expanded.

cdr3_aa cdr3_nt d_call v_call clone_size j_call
CASSVGQPYGYTF TGCGCCAGCAGCGTGGGACAGCCCTATGGCTACACCTTC TRBD1 TRBV5-1 NA TRBJ1-2
CASIGDSADNSPLHF TGTGCCAGTATAGGAGACAGCGCCGATAATTCACCCCTCCACTTT NA TRBV19 NA TRBJ1-6
CASSLEGVGTEAFF TGCGCCAGCAGCTTGGAGGGGGTAGGCACTGAAGCTTTCTTT NA TRBV5-1 NA TRBJ1-1
CASSLSYYNEQFF TGTGCCAGCAGTTTATCGTATTACAATGAGCAGTTCTTC NA TRBV27 NA TRBJ2-1
CATSDFSMYGYTF TGTGCCACCAGTGATTTCAGTATGTATGGCTACACCTTC NA TRBV24-1 NA TRBJ1-2
CASSLNGQGLNEKLFF TGTGCCAGCAGTTTAAATGGCCAGGGGCTTAATGAAAAACTGTTTTTT NA TRBV28 few TRBJ1-4
CASSFGTSGYSYEQYF TGTGCCAGTAGTTTCGGGACTAGCGGGTATTCCTACGAGCAGTACTTC TRBD2 TRBV19 NA TRBJ2-7
CASSLATGIQVTQYF TGTGCCAGCAGCTTAGCGACAGGGATCCAAGTGACCCAGTACTTC TRBD1 TRBV7-9 NA TRBJ2-5
CATSDLTGREGTDTQYF TGTGCCACCAGTGATTTGACAGGCCGAGAAGGCACAGATACGCAGTATTTT NA TRBV24-1 NA TRBJ2-3
CASSPGDSGANVLTF TGTGCCAGTAGTCCAGGGGACTCTGGGGCCAACGTCCTGACTTTC NA TRBV19 NA TRBJ2-6
CASSQIAVSGELFF TGCGCCAGCAGCCAAATTGCCGTGAGCGGGGAGCTGTTTTTT NA TRBV5-1 NA TRBJ2-2
CASSQDGAGNQPQHF TGCGCCAGCAGCCAAGATGGAGCAGGCAATCAGCCCCAGCATTTT NA TRBV4-1 few TRBJ1-5
CASSRGQTTDTQYF TGTGCCAGCAGTAGAGGACAGACCACAGATACGCAGTATTTT NA TRBV5-8 NA TRBJ2-3
CASRPGGIRNTEAFF TGTGCCAGCAGGCCAGGGGGCATTCGGAACACTGAAGCTTTCTTT TRBD1 TRBV27 once TRBJ1-1
CASSEVFSGLSYEQYF TGTGCCAGCAGTGAAGTCTTCAGCGGGCTTTCCTACGAGCAGTACTTC NA TRBV2 NA TRBJ2-7
CASSQDAQGYEQYF TGCGCCAGCAGCCAAGATGCACAGGGATACGAGCAGTACTTC NA TRBV4-1 NA TRBJ2-7
CASSSQRDLYGYTF TGTGCCAGCAGTTCCCAGAGGGATCTCTATGGCTACACCTTC NA TRBV6-2/TRBV6-3 NA TRBJ1-2
CASGLVLSRTEANYGYTF TGTGCTAGTGGTTTGGTACTTTCCCGGACAGAAGCTAACTATGGCTACACCTTC NA TRBV12-5 NA TRBJ1-2
CASSLSLLSYEQYF TGTGCCAGCAGTTTATCTCTCCTCTCCTACGAGCAGTACTTC NA TRBV27 NA TRBJ2-7
CASQDRGTLNEQFF TGTGCAAGCCAAGACAGGGGGACTCTTAATGAGCAGTTCTTC NA TRBV12-2 NA TRBJ2-1
CASSQDHSFEAFF TGCGCCAGCAGCCAAGACCATTCATTTGAAGCTTTCTTT NA TRBV4-1 once TRBJ1-1
CASSQGTSGNNEQFF TGTGCCAGCAGCCAAGGGACTAGCGGGAACAATGAGCAGTTCTTC TRBD2 TRBV3-1/TRBV3-2 NA TRBJ2-1
CAISQGGNTEAFF TGTGCCATCAGCCAGGGCGGGAACACTGAAGCTTTCTTT NA TRBV10-3 NA TRBJ1-1
CASSEAQGQGTEKLFF TGTGCCAGCAGTGAAGCGCAGGGACAGGGGACGGAAAAACTGTTTTTT TRBD1 TRBV6-1 NA TRBJ1-4
CASSPASGGFTDTQYF TGTGCCAGCAGCCCTGCTAGCGGAGGGTTCACAGATACGCAGTATTTT TRBD2 TRBV5-4 NA TRBJ2-3
CARRESRAFF TGTGCCAGAAGGGAGTCGAGGGCTTTCTTT NA TRBV2 NA TRBJ1-1
CASRAGRLAGNEQFF TGTGCCAGTAGGGCAGGGCGACTAGCGGGCAATGAGCAGTTCTTC TRBD2 TRBV19 NA TRBJ2-1
CASSLDRRGTGELFF TGTGCCAGCAGCTTGGACCGCAGGGGCACCGGGGAGCTGTTTTTT NA TRBV5-6 NA TRBJ2-2
CSASRTEDGNTIYF TGCAGTGCTAGTAGGACTGAGGACGGAAACACCATATATTTT NA TRBV20-1 NA TRBJ1-3
CASSQDRTVAFF TGCGCCAGCAGCCAAGATCGGACAGTAGCTTTCTTT NA TRBV4-1 once TRBJ1-1
CASSVGGRGFGYGYTF TGTGCCAGCAGCGTAGGGGGTCGGGGGTTTGGCTATGGCTACACCTTC NA TRBV9 NA TRBJ1-2
CASSYSRSGRPGADTQYF TGTGCCAGCAGTTACTCGAGAAGCGGGAGGCCCGGAGCAGATACGCAGTATTTT TRBD2 TRBV6-2/TRBV6-3 NA TRBJ2-3
CASSVWSTQDTQYF TGTGCCAGCAGCGTATGGTCGACTCAAGATACGCAGTATTTT NA TRBV9 NA TRBJ2-3
CASSFYRETYEQYF TGTGCCAGCAGCTTCTACAGAGAGACCTACGAGCAGTACTTC NA TRBV7-2 NA TRBJ2-7
CASSLLSQGDQPQHF TGTGCCAGCAGTTTGCTTTCGCAGGGGGATCAGCCCCAGCATTTT TRBD1 TRBV27 NA TRBJ1-5
CASSPRRWASQPQHF TGTGCCAGCAGCCCAAGGCGATGGGCGAGTCAGCCCCAGCATTTT NA TRBV7-8 NA TRBJ1-5
CASSVSEGTDTQYF TGTGCCAGCAGTGTTAGTGAGGGTACAGATACGCAGTATTTT NA TRBV6-4 few TRBJ2-3
CASSFRDRVNQPQHF TGTGCCAGCAGCTTCCGGGACAGGGTTAATCAGCCCCAGCATTTT TRBD1 TRBV5-6 NA TRBJ1-5
CASIPGVDTGELFF TGTGCCAGTATACCGGGAGTGGACACCGGGGAGCTGTTTTTT NA TRBV19 NA TRBJ2-2
CASSSWTASYEQYF TGTGCCAGCAGCTCCTGGACAGCCTCCTACGAGCAGTACTTC NA TRBV7-2 NA TRBJ2-7
CATSRDPGGYEQPQHF TGTGCCACCAGCAGAGATCCCGGGGGATATGAACAGCCCCAGCATTTT NA TRBV15 NA TRBJ1-5
CASSLGQVRYTEAFF TGCGCCAGCAGCTTAGGACAGGTTCGTTACACTGAAGCTTTCTTT TRBD1 TRBV5-1 NA TRBJ1-1